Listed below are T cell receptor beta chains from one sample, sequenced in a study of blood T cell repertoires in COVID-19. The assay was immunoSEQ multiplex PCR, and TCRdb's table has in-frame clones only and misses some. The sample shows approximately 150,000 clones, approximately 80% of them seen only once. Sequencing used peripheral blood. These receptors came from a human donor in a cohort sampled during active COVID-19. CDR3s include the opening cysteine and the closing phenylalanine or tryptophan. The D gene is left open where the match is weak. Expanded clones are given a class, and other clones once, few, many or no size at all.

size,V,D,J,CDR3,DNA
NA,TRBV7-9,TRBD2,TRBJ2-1,CASSDSGRANEQFF,TGTGCCAGCAGTGATAGCGGGAGAGCGAATGAGCAGTTCTTC
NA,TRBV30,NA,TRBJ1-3,CASKPLGGAAGNTIYF,TGTGCCTCGAAGCCCCTGGGAGGGGCGGCTGGAAACACCATATATTTT
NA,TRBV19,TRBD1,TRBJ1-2,CASSPGARTGDGYTF,TGTGCCAGTAGTCCGGGCGCCAGGACAGGGGACGGCTACACCTTC
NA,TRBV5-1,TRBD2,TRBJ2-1,CASSSEAGGDNEQFF,TGCGCCAGCAGCTCTGAAGCGGGAGGGGACAATGAGCAGTTCTTC
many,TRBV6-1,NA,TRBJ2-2,CASSEGVAGSGELFF,TGTGCCAGCAGTGAAGGGGTCGCAGGCTCCGGGGAGCTGTTTTTT
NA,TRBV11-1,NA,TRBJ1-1,CASSRQVNTEAFF,TGTGCCAGCAGCAGACAGGTGAACACTGAAGCTTTCTTT
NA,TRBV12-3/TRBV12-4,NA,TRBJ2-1,CASSLYRDNEQFF,TGTGCCAGCAGTTTATACAGGGACAATGAGCAGTTCTTC
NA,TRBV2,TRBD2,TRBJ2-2,CASSGTSGNTGELFF,TGTGCCAGCAGTGGGACTAGCGGGAACACCGGGGAGCTGTTTTTT
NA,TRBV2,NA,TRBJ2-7,CASGARQGGEQYF,TGTGCCAGCGGCGCTAGGCAGGGTGGCGAGCAGTACTTC
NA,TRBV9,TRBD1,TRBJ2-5,CASSVGDRREETQYF,TGTGCCAGCAGCGTAGGGGACAGGAGGGAAGAGACCCAGTACTTC
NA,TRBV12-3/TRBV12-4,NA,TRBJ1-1,CASSSTDYTEAFF,TGTGCCAGCAGTTCGACAGACTACACTGAAGCTTTCTTT
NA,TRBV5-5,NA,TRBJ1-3,CASSPTRTGSSSGNTIYF,TGTGCCAGCAGCCCGACCCGTACAGGGTCAAGCTCTGGAAACACCATATATTTT
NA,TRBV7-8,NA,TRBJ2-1,CASSPRGGGYNEQFF,TGTGCCAGCAGCCCGAGAGGGGGGGGGTACAATGAGCAGTTCTTC
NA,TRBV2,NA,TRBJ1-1,CASSDGLAFF,TGTGCCAGCAGTGATGGGCTAGCTTTCTTT
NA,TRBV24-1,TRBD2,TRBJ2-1,CATSDSAGTRDYNEQFF,TGTGCCACCAGTGATTCCGCCGGGACTAGAGATTACAATGAGCAGTTCTTC
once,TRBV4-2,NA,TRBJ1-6,CASSFQGSPLHF,TGTGCCAGCAGCTTTCAGGGGTCACCCCTCCACTTT
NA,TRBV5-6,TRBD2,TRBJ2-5,CASSSQLARTQYF,TGTGCCAGCAGCTCACAACTAGCGAGGACCCAGTACTTC
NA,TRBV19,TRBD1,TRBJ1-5,CASSPRGQGQPQHF,TGTGCCAGTAGTCCTAGGGGACAGGGCCAGCCCCAGCATTTT
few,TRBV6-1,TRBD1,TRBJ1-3,CASSERGEGQGRNTIYF,TGTGCCAGCAGTGAACGAGGCGAGGGACAGGGACGAAACACCATATATTTT
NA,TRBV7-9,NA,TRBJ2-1,CASSPPSTPNEQFF,TGTGCCAGCAGCCCCCCTTCTACGCCCAATGAGCAGTTCTTC
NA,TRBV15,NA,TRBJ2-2,CATSGWDMNTGELFF,TGTGCCACCAGCGGTTGGGACATGAACACCGGGGAGCTGTTTTTT
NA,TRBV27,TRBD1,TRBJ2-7,CASSPGTAYEQYF,TGTGCCAGCAGTCCCGGGACAGCATACGAGCAGTACTTC